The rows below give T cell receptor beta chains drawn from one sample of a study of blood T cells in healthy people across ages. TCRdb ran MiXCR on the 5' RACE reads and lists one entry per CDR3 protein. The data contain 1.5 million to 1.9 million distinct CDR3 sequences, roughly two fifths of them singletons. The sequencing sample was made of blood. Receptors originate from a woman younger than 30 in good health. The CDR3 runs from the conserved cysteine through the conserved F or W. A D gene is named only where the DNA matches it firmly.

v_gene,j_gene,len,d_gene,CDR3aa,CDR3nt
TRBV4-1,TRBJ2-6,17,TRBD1,CASSPSTGVSGANVLTF,TGCGCCAGCAGCCCTTCGACAGGGGTCTCTGGGGCCAACGTCCTGACTTTC
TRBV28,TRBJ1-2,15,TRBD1,CASSPRQGDRYGYTF,TGTGCCAGCAGTCCCCGACAGGGGGATCGTTATGGCTACACCTTC
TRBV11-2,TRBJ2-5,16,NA,CASSLWMGPAQETQYF,TGTGCCAGCAGCTTGTGGATGGGCCCCGCCCAAGAGACCCAGTACTTC
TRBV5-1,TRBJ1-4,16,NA,CASSLAGLQGDEKLFF,TGCGCCAGCAGCTTGGCGGGACTTCAGGGTGATGAAAAACTGTTTTTT
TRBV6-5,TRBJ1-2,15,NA,CASRTGRLTNYGYTF,TGTGCCAGCAGGACGGGGCGACTTACTAACTATGGCTACACCTTC
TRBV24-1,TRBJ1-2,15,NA,CATSDDVSPPYGYTF,TGTGCCACCAGTGATGATGTCTCACCCCCCTATGGCTACACCTTC
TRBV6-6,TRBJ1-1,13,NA,CARSSLSHTEAFF,TGTGCCAGAAGTTCGCTATCCCACACTGAAGCTTTCTTT
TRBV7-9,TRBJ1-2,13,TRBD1,CASSNRTGNGYTF,TGTGCCAGCAGCAATAGGACAGGGAATGGCTACACCTTC
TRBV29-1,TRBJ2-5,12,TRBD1,CSDLQGHGELYF,TGCAGCGATCTACAGGGGCACGGTGAGCTGTACTTC
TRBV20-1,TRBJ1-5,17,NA,CSASSRGGLYPYQPQHF,TGCAGTGCTAGCTCTAGGGGAGGCCTGTACCCTTATCAGCCCCAGCATTTT
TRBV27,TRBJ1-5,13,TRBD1,CASSLQGARPQHF,TGTGCCAGCAGTTTACAGGGGGCACGGCCCCAGCATTTT
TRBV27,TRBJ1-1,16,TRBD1,CASSLLSGTGIPEAFF,TGTGCCAGCAGTTTATTGTCCGGGACAGGGATCCCTGAAGCTTTCTTT